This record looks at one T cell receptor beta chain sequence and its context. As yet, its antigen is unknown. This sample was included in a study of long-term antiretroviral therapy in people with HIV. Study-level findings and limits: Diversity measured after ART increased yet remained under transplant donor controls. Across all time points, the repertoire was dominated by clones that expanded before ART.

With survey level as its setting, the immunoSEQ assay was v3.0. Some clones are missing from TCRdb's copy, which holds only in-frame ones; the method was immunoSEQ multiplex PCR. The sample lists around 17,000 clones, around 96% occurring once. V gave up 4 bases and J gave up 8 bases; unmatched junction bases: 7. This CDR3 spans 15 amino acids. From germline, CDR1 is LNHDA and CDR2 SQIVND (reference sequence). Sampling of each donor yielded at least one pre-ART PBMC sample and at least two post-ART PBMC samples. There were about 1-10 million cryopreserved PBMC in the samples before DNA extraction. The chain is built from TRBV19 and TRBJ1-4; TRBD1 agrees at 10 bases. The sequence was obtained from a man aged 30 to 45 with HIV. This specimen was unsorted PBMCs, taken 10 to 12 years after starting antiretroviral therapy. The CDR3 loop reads CASSTPGTGEEKLFF. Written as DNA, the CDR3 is TGTGCCAGTAGTACTCCCGGGACAGGGGAAGAAAAACTGTTTTTT.